This TCR beta chain stems from a study of T cell responses to AZD1222 COVID-19 vaccine. Sequencing was performed with immunoSEQ multiplex PCR; in TCRdb, only in-frame clones are kept and a portion is missing. This table holds approximately 170,000 clones, 80% to 95% found once. This TCR was recovered from an adult in good health. Sequenced here: peripheral blood, sampled on day 0 of AZD1222 vaccination.

For the CDR3, the DNA is TGTGCCAGTAGTGCGGGACTTGAGCAGTTCTTC. This translates into CASSAGLEQFF. The chain is built from TRBV19 and TRBJ2-1, with a weak D call TRBD2 (6 bases). The CDR3 extends over 11 amino acids. V lost 5 bases and J lost 9, with 8 bases in between. Germline V gene sequence: CDR1 LNHDA, CDR2 SQIVND (reference sequence).